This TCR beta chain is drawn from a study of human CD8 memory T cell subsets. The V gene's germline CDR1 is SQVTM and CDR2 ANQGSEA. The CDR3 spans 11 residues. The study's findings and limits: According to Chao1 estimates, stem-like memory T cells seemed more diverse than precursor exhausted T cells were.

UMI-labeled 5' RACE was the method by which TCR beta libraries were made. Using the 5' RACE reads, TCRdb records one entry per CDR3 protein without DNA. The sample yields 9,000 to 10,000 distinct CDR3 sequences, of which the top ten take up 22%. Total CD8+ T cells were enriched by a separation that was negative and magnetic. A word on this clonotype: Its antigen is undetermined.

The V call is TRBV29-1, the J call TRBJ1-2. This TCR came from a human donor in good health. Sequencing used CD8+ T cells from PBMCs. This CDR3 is CSVLGSYGYTF.